This T cell receptor (beta chain) was identified in a study of CD8+ T cells in alopecia areata. The wider study: A regimen of oral tofacitinib, 5 to 10 mg twice daily, was given to treated patients.

Germline lookup yields CDR1 SGHAT and CDR2 FQNNGV. The length of the CDR3 is 18 residues. Between the trimmed V and J ends, which lost 3 bases and 8 bases, there was a span of 26 bases. Reverse transcription of extracted RNA yielded cDNA, which provided the sequencing template. Clones were read by immunoSEQ multiplex PCR, and TCRdb kept only the in-frame ones, dropping some. Among some 42,000 clones, roughly 92% were seen once, and the ten largest hold under 20%. The sample's treatment: oral pan-JAK inhibitor, 5-10 mg twice daily. The authors sorted CD4+ and CD8+ T cells from PBMCs. The chain combines TRBV11-2 with TRBJ2-4; D is possibly TRBD2 (6 bases). This clonotype was sampled from a human donor with alopecia areata. The sequenced sample was CD8+ T cells sorted from blood, obtained at week 24, from a patient treated with tofacitinib. As DNA, the CDR3 is TGTGCCAGCAGCTTTGGACGAAAAGCCGGGGGTAGTTTCGACATTCAGTACTTC. It yields the protein CASSFGRKAGGSFDIQYF.